The clone carrying this T cell receptor beta chain was counted between two and nine times. Antigen specificity is unknown. There are 13 residues in the CDR3. The germline gives CDR1 MNHEY, CDR2 SVGAGI. V lost 2 bases to trimming and J lost 3 bases, with 7 bases between them. These data belong to a study of cytomegalovirus exposure and HLA in healthy donors. Regarding the study as a whole: An analysis was carried out at a later point. It showed that HLA-associated TCR beta chains were more clonally expanded than equally common non-associated chains. It was approximately 150 TCR beta chains that were listed as cytomegalovirus-associated. A few CMV-associated chains were confirmed in vitro to be specific for CMV antigens. Later on, a genetic analysis was performed. It linked a missense variant in DCLRE1C with V- and J-gene trimming of TCR beta.

The PCR used 60 Vbeta and 13 Jbeta primers. Method: immunoSEQ multiplex PCR; TCRdb's copy keeps in-frame clones and lacks some. The sample has roughly 99,000 clones; roughly three quarters are singletons. The chain recombines TRBV6-5 with TRBJ1-2; D call uncertain. What was sequenced was PBMCs. The TCR originated in a male donor in good health and CMV-seropositive. CDR3 nucleotide sequence: TGTGCCAGCAGTTACGGGCGATACTATGGCTACACCTTC. This codes for CASSYGRYYGYTF.